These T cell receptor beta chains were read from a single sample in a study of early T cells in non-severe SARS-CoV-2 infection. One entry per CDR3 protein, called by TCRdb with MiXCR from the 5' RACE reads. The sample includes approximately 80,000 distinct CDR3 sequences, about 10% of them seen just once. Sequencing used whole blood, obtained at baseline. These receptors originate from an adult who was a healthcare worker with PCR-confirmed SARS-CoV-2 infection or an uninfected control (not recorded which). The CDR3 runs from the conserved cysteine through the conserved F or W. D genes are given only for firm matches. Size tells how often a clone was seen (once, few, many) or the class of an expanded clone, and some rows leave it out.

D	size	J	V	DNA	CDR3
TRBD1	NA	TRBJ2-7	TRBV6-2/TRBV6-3	TGTGCCAGCAGATCGACAGGGGCCGTCGCCTACGAGCAGTACTTC	CASRSTGAVAYEQYF
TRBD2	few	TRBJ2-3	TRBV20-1	TGCAGTGCTAGTGCGGTTAGCGGGGGTAGCACAGATACGCAGTATTTT	CSASAVSGGSTDTQYF
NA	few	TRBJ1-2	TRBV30	TGTGCCTGGACCCAGGGGCGTGAGGGCTACACCTTC	CAWTQGREGYTF
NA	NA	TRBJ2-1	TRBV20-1	TGCAGTGCTAGAGCTCCCGGATACGAGGGGCCTTACAATGAGCAGTTCTTC	CSARAPGYEGPYNEQFF
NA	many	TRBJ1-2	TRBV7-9	TGTGCCAGCAGCTTAGCGGTGCAGAACTATGGCTACACCTTC	CASSLAVQNYGYTF
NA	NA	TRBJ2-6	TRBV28	TGTGCCAGCAGTTTTAGAGTCGTCGCCAACGTCCTGACTTTC	CASSFRVVANVLTF
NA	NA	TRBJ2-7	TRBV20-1	TGCAGTGCGGAGGATTTCTACGAGCAGTACTTC	CSAEDFYEQYF
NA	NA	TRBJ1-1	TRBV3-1	TGTGCCAGCAGCCAAGCCCCGACCACGAACACTGAAGCTTTCTTT	CASSQAPTTNTEAFF
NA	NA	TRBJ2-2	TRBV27	TGTGCCAGCAGTACGATACCGGGAAGCTTATACACCGGGGAGCTGTTTTTT	CASSTIPGSLYTGELFF
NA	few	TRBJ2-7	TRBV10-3	TGTGCCATCAGTGAGTCCCGTGAGCAGTACTTC	CAISESREQYF
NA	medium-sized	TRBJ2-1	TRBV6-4	TGTGCCAGCAGTGATAAGGGGGAGGGTGAGCAGTTCTTC	CASSDKGEGEQFF
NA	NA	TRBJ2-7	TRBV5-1	TGCGCCAGCAGCTTGGTGGCGGCCAACTACGAGCAGTACTTC	CASSLVAANYEQYF
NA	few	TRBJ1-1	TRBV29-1	TGCAGCGCTCCCTCGGACACTGAAGCTTTCTTT	CSAPSDTEAFF
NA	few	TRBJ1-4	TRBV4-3	TGCGCCAGCAGCCATGATAGGGCAGGGGCAGAACTGTTTTTT	CASSHDRAGAELFF
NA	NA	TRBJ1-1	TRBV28	TGTGCCAGCAGTCCCGGACGGTCGAACACTGAAGCTTTCTTT	CASSPGRSNTEAFF
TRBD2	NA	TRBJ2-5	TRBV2	TGTGCCAGCAGAAGACTAGCGGAGACCCAGTACTTC	CASRRLAETQYF
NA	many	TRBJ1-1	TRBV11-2	TGTGCCAGCAGCTTATCTGGGGCCACCGGAGAAGCTTTCTTT	CASSLSGATGEAFF
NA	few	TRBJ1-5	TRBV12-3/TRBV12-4	TGTGCCAGCAGTTCCCGAAACAGTAAAAATCAGCCCCAGCATTTT	CASSSRNSKNQPQHF
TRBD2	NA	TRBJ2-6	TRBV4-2	TGTGCCAGCAGCCATGTAGCGGGGTCCGGGGCCAACGTCCCGACTTTC	CASSHVAGSGANVPTF
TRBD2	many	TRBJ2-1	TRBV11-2	TGTGCCAGCAGCTTACGACTAGCGGGGGGGCGAAACAATGAGCAGTTCTTC	CASSLRLAGGRNNEQFF
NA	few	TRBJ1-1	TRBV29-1	TGCAGCGTTGAGAGTGAGAACACTGAAGCTTTCTTT	CSVESENTEAFF
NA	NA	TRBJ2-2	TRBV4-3	TGCGCCAGCAGCCAGGGAAACGGGGAGCTGTTTTTT	CASSQGNGELFF
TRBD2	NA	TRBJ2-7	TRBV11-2	TGTGCCAGCAGCCGTACCGGGACTAGCGGGTCCGAGCAGTACTTC	CASSRTGTSGSEQYF
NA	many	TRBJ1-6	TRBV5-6	TGTGCCAGCAGCCCAGGGAGAGTCTTTTCACCCCTCCACTTT	CASSPGRVFSPLHF
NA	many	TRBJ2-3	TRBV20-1	TGCAGTGCCTTTGGCCAGGGCACAGATACGCAGTATTTT	CSAFGQGTDTQYF
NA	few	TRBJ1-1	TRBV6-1	TGTGCCAGCAAAACGGGAGTTAACACTGAAGCTTTCTTT	CASKTGVNTEAFF
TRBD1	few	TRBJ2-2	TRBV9	TGTGCCAGCAGCGTGTTGAGGGGGACAGGATTGAACACCGGGGAGCTGTTTTTT	CASSVLRGTGLNTGELFF
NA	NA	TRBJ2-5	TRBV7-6	TGTGCCAGCAGCTTAGCGGGGGCGGACCAAGAGACCCAGTACTTC	CASSLAGADQETQYF